One and the same sample provided the 13 T cell receptor beta chains below, sequenced in a study of blood T cell repertoires in COVID-19. Produced via immunoSEQ multiplex PCR; TCRdb's table is partial and in-frame only. The table records 60,000 to 95,000 clones, 91% of them present only once. The sample comprised peripheral blood. These TCRs come from a human donor in a cohort sampled during active COVID-19.

This chain connects TRBV4-1 to TRBJ2-1, with D tentatively TRBD2 (5 bases). Per germline, CDR1 MGHRA and CDR2 YSYEKL. With 1 base removed from V and 6 bases from J, the gap between germline ends came to 16 bases. The CDR3 contains 16 residues. The CDR3 DNA is TGCGCCAGCAGCCAAGTCGACTATCCCGGATCCAATGAGCAGTTCTTC. Residues: CASSQVDYPGSNEQFF.

The CDR3 nucleotides read TGTGCCAGTATGGGACAGGGAGACGAAAAACTGTTTTTT. Its translation is CASMGQGDEKLFF. The V call is TRBV19, the J call TRBJ1-4; 9 bases line up with TRBD1. The CDR3 covers 13 residues. The ends lost 7 bases at V and 8 bases at J; junction bases unmatched: 5. Germline lookup yields CDR1 LNHDA and CDR2 SQIVND (reference sequence).

V gene TRBV5-5 combines with J gene TRBJ1-5; D remains ambiguous. Trimming took 3 bases from V and 7 from J, leaving 14 bases between them. Per germline, CDR1 SGHKS and CDR2 YYEKEE (reference sequence). CDR3 length equals 14 residues. This CDR3 is CASSYAEAGQPQHF. CDR3 in DNA: TGTGCCAGCAGCTACGCCGAAGCGGGACAGCCCCAGCATTTT.

The chain is built from TRBV6-4 and TRBJ1-2, with 8 bases fitting TRBD1. Germline V gene data show CDR1 as MRHNA and CDR2 as SNTAGT. This CDR3 spans 13 amino acids. The V and J ends lost 6 bases and 7 bases, in that order; junction bases with no gene match: 7. The CDR3 DNA is TGTGCCAGCAGCCGGACAGGGTTGTTTGGCTACACCTTC. Translated: CASSRTGLFGYTF.

The rearrangement uses TRBV5-4 and TRBJ2-1; 10 nucleotides align to TRBD2. V lost 0 bases, J lost 8 bases, and 14 bases stayed unmatched. Germline CDR1 is SGHNT and CDR2 is YYREEE (reference sequence). The CDR3 is 18 residues long. CDR3 bases: TGTGCCAGCAGCTTGGGGTCCCCACTAGCGGGGCCCAGGGATGAGCAGTTCTTC. It specifies CASSLGSPLAGPRDEQFF.

The V gene is TRBV3-1 (or the pseudogene TRBV3-2), the J gene TRBJ2-5; unclear D gene. Germline CDR1 and CDR2: LGHDT and YNNKEL (reference sequence). CDR3 length: 11 amino acids. Trimming pared 4 bases from V and 7 bases from J, leaving 7 bases between. The CDR3, as DNA: TGTGCCAGCAGCCTGAGTAGGACCCAGTACTTC. This codes for CASSLSRTQYF.

The chain couples TRBV4-3 to TRBJ2-1; D possibly corresponds to TRBD2 (5 bases). V lost 0 bases and J lost 4, with 13 bases in between. The germline gives CDR1 LGHNA, CDR2 YSLEER. The CDR3 sequence is 16 residues long. The CDR3 bases are TGCGCCAGCAGCCAAGATTGGCTAGCCCTATACAATGAGCAGTTCTTC. It specifies CASSQDWLALYNEQFF.

The chain joins TRBV7-8 to TRBJ1-2; 7 nucleotides match TRBD1. The CDR3 has 17 residues. Germline CDR1 is SGHVS and CDR2 is FQNEAQ. The ends lost 1 base at V and 3 bases at J; junction bases unmatched: 11. The CDR3 region is CASSLGGHRGLDYGYTF. The CDR3, as DNA: TGTGCCAGCAGCTTAGGGGGCCATAGGGGGCTGGACTATGGCTACACCTTC.

The gene calls are TRBV10-2 and TRBJ1-5, with TRBD1 matching 7 bases. The CDR3 spans 15 residues. Germline CDR1 and CDR2: WSHSY and SAAADI. V dropped 0 bases and J dropped 6; count of bases not matched to a gene: 5. Written as DNA, the CDR3 is TGCGCCAGCAGTGAGTCAACAGGGGCAAGTCAGCCCCAGCATTTT. This translates into CASSESTGASQPQHF.

The V gene is TRBV6-5, the J gene TRBJ2-7, with D possibly TRBD1 on 5 matching bases. The CDR3 has 16 residues. Trimming cost V 2 bases and J 0 bases, with 14 bases left between them. The V gene's germline CDR1 is MNHEY and CDR2 SVGAGI. The CDR3 sequence is CASSYTRSRASYEQYF. Here the CDR3 DNA reads TGTGCCAGCAGTTACACTCGGAGCAGGGCCTCCTACGAGCAGTACTTC.

This clone was detected once. The chain combines TRBV21-1 with TRBJ2-3; the listed D gene, TRBD1, was not tested against the DNA. TRBV21-1 is a documented pseudogene. The CDR3 has 17 residues. The CDR3 DNA sequence: TGTGCCAGCAGCGCGTCCTCCGGGACAGGGTTCACAGATACGCAGTATTTT. Its translation is CASSASSGTGFTDTQYF.

This chain connects TRBV18 to TRBJ1-4; 8 bases map to TRBD1. The CDR3 runs 13 residues. V dropped 6 bases and J dropped 8; count of bases not matched to a gene: 5. Germline V gives CDR1 KGHSH, CDR2 LQKENI. Here the CDR3 reads CASSQGANEKLFF. The DNA for the CDR3 is TGTGCCAGCTCGCAGGGGGCCAACGAAAAACTGTTTTTT.

This rearrangement joins TRBV5-8 to TRBJ1-5; D remains unclear. V lost 2 bases to trimming and J lost 6 bases, with 6 bases between them. The V gene's germline CDR1 is SGHTS and CDR2 YDEGEE. This CDR3 is 12 amino acids long. Here the CDR3 reads CASSFFSQPQHF. CDR3 coding DNA: TGTGCCAGCAGCTTTTTTAGTCAGCCCCAGCATTTT.